This T cell receptor beta chain comes out of a study of CD8+ T cells in alopecia areata. Study observations and caveats: Scalp repertoires also include resident alphabeta T cells from normal skin. Higher clonality than in normal scalp was seen in lesional scalp, especially alopecia totalis/universalis.

The study team obtained lesional scalp punch biopsies and peripheral blood from alopecia areata patients. The sorting of PBMCs gave CD4+ and CD8+ T cells. Extraction of RNA preceded its reverse transcription into cDNA, which served as the sequencing template. This table comes from immunoSEQ multiplex PCR, and its TCRdb copy is limited to in-frame clones, with some not included. This sample has 150,000 to 200,000 clones, with 67% found just once. The CDR3 has 14 amino acids. Germline CDR1 is SGHDT and CDR2 is YYEEEE. With 0 bases removed from V and 0 bases from J, the gap between germline ends came to 6 bases. In the case of this clone: Its antigen is not known.

This clonotype originated in a human donor with alopecia areata. The rearrangement links TRBV5-6 to TRBJ1-2, with D hard to call. The input for sequencing was CD8+ T cells sorted from blood, taken at week 0. In DNA, the CDR3 is TGTGCCAGCAGCTTGGAGCTTTCTAACTATGGCTACACCTTC. Translation: CASSLELSNYGYTF.